The present entry profiles one T cell receptor (beta chain) with its context. Its antigen is currently unknown. The sample originates from a study of cytomegalovirus exposure and HLA in healthy donors. Overall study context: Within the Caucasian-associated ancestry cluster were approximately 77% of the 398 genotyped donors.

Amplification used 60 Vbeta primers and 13 Jbeta primers. TCRdb's copy holds only in-frame clones and misses some; the assay was immunoSEQ multiplex PCR. The sample lists 150,000 to 200,000 clones, 82% occurring once. The V end was cut by 9 bases, the J end by 4 bases, with 12 bases between. The CDR3 is made up of 12 amino acids. The V gene's germline CDR1 is LNHDA and CDR2 SQIVND (reference sequence). Regarding the study as a whole: Researchers counted 180 or so TCR beta chains as cytomegalovirus-associated. Later, an analysis found that common viral pathogens appeared to be linked with several of the most significant clusters.

The source of this sequence is a girl between 10 and 17 years old in good health and CMV-seropositive. Sequencing used PBMCs. The chain has TRBV19 and TRBJ1-2; a possible D gene is TRBD1 (5 bases). Here the CDR3 DNA reads TGTGCCAGCCGTGACAGTCCCTATGGCTACACCTTC. This gives the protein CASRDSPYGYTF. The full variable domain, its missing parts supplied by reference TRBV19 and TRBJ1-2, is DGGITQSPKYLFRKEGQNVTLSCEQNLNHDAMYWYRQDPGQGLRLIYYSQIVNDFQKGDIAEGYSVSREKKESFPLTVTSAQKNPTAFYLCASRDSPYGYTFGSGTRLTVV.